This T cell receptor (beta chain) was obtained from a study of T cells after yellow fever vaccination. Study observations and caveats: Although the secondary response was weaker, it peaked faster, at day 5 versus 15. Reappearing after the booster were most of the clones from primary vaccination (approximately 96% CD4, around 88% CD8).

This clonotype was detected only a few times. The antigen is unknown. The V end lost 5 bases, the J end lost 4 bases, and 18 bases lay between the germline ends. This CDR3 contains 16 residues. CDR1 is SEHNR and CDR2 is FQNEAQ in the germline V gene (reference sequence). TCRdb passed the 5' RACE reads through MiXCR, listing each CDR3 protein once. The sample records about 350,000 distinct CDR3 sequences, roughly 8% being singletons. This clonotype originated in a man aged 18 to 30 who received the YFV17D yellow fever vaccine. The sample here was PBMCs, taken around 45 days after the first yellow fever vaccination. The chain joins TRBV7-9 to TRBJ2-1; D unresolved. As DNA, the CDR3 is TGTGCCAGCAGCCCGAAGATTTTCGACTTTTACAATGAGCAGTTCTTC. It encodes CASSPKIFDFYNEQFF.